This entry describes one T cell receptor beta chain. Germline loops: CDR1 LGHNA, CDR2 YSLEER. This CDR3 is 17 amino acids long. Trimming removed 0 bases at V and 0 bases at J, with 14 bases between. This record belongs to a study of T cell changes during pregnancy in multiple sclerosis. TCRdb's copy holds only in-frame clones and misses some; the assay was immunoSEQ multiplex PCR. Of under 95,000 clones listed, 75% to 95% are singletons. V and J are TRBV4-3 and TRBJ1-1, with D uncertain. This material consisted of peripheral blood, taken after pregnancy. This clonotype originated in a female donor in good health, enrolled as a control in a pregnancy study. The CDR3 region is CASSQEVAGSMNTEAFF. DNA of the CDR3: TGCGCCAGCAGCCAAGAAGTGGCCGGGTCCATGAACACTGAAGCTTTCTTT.